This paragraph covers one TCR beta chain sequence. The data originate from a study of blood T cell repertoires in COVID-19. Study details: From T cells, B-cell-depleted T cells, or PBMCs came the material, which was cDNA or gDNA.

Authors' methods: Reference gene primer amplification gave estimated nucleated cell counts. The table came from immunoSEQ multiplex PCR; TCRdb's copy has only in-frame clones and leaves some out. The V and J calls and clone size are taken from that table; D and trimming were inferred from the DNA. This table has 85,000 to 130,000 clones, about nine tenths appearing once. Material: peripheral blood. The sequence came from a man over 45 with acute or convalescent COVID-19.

The CDR3 spells CASSLRGNTEAFF. The CDR3 DNA reads TGTGCCAGCAGCTTGCGGGGGAACACTGAAGCTTTCTTT. The chain links TRBV2 to TRBJ1-1; no reliable D call. The CDR3 contains 13 residues. CDR1 is SNHLY and CDR2 is FYNNEI in the germline V gene. Trimming removed 6 bases from V and 1 base from J, with 9 bases in between.